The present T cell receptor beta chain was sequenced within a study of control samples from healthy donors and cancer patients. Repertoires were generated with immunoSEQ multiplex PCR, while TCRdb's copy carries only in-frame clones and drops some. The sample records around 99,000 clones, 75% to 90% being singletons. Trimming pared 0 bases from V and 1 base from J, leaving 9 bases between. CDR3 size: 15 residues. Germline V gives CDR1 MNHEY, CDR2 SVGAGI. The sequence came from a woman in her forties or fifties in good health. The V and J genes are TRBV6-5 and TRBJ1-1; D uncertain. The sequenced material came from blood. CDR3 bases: TGTGCCAGCAGTTACTCCTGGGCCAAGAACACTGAAGCTTTCTTT. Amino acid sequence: CASSYSWAKNTEAFF.